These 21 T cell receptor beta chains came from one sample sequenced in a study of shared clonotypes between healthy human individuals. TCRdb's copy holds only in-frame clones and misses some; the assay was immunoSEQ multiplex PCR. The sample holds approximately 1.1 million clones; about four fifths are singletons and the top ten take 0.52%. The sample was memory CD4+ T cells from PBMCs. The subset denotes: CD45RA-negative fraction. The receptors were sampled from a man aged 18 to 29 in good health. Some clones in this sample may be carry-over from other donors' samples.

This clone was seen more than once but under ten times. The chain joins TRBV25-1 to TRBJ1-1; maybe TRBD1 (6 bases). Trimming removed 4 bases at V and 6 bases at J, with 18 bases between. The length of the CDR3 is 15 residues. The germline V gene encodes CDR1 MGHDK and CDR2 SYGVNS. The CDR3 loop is CASSGVIQGSAEAFF. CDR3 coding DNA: TGTGCCAGCAGTGGTGTTATTCAGGGGAGCGCTGAAGCTTTCTTT. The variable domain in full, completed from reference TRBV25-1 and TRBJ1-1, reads EADIYQTPRYLVIGTGKKITLECSQTMGHDKMYWYQQDPGMELHLIHYSYGVNSTEKGDLSSESTVSRIRTEHFPLTLESARPSHTSQYLCASSGVIQGSAEAFFGQGTRLTVV.

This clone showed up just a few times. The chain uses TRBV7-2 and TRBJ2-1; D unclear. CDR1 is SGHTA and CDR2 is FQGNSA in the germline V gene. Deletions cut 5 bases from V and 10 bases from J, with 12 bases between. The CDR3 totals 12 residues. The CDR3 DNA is TGTGCCAGCAGCCGCCCCAAGGCCGAGCAGTTCTTC. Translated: CASSRPKAEQFF.

The CDR3 loop reads CASSDTGTSGTYEQFF. The CDR3 nucleotides read TGTGCCAGCAGCGACACCGGGACTAGCGGGACATATGAGCAGTTCTTC. The V call is TRBV9, the J call TRBJ2-1, with 13 bases aligning to TRBD2. Per germline, CDR1 SGDLS and CDR2 YYNGEE. This CDR3 has 16 amino acids. V gave up 3 bases and J gave up 8 bases; unmatched junction bases: 8.

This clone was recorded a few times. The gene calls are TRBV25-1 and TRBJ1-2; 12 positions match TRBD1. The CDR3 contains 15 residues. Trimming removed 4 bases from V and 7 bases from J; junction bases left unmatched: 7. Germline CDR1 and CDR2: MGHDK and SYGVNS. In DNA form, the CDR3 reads TGTGCCAGCAGTGGACCGGGACAGGGGGCGGGTGGCTACACCTTC. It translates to CASSGPGQGAGGYTF.

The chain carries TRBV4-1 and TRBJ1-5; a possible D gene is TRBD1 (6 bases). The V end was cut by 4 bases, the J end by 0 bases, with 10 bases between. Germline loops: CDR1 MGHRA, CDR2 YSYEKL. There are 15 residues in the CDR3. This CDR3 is CASSRGQDSNQPQHF. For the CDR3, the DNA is TGCGCCAGCAGCCGGGGACAAGATAGCAATCAGCCCCAGCATTTT.

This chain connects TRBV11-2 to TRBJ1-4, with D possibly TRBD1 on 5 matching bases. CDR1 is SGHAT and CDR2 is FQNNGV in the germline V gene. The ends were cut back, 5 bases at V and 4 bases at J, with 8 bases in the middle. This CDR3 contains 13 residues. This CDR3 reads CASSRDLNEKLFF. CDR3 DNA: TGTGCCAGCAGCCGGGACCTTAATGAAAAACTGTTTTTT. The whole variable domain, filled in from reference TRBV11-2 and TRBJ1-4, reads EAGVAQSPRYKIIEKRQSVAFWCNPISGHATLYWYQQILGQGPKLLIQFQNNGVVDDSQLPKDRFSAERLKGVDSTLKIQPAKLEDSAVYLCASSRDLNEKLFFGSGTQLSVL.

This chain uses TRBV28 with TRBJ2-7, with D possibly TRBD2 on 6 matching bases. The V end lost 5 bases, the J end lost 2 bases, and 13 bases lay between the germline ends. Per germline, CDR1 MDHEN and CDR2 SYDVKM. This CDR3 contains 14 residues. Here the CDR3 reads CASSPPGGAYEQYF. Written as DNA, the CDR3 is TGTGCCAGCAGTCCTCCCGGCGGGGCCTACGAGCAGTACTTC.

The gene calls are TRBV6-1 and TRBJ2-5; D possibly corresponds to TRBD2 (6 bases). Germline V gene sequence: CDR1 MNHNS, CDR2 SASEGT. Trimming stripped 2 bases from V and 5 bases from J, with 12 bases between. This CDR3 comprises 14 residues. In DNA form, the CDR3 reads TGTGCCAGCAGTGAACATGGGGGAGGCGAGACCCAGTACTTC. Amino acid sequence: CASSEHGGGETQYF.

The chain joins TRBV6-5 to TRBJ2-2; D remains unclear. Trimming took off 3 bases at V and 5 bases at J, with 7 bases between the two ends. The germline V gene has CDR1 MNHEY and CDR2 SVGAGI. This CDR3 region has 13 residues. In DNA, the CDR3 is TGTGCCAGCAGTTATCGGCGGACCGGGGAGCTGTTTTTT. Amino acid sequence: CASSYRRTGELFF.

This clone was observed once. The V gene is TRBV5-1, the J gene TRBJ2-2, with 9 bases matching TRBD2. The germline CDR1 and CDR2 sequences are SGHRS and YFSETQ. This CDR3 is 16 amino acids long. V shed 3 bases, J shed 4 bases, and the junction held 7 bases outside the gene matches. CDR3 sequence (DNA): TGCGCCAGCAGCTCCACGGGGCGGGGGGGCACCGGGGAGCTGTTTTTT. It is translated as CASSSTGRGGTGELFF.

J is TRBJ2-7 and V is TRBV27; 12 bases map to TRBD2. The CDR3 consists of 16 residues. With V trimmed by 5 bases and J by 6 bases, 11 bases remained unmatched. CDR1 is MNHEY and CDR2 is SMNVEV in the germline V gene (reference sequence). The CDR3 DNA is TGTGCCAGCAGTCCTACGACTAGCGGGAGATCCAGCGAGCAGTACTTC. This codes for CASSPTTSGRSSEQYF.

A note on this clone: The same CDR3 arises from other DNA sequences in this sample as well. The DNA for the CDR3 is TGTGCCAGCAGCGTGGGACTGTACACCGGGGAGCTGTTTTTT. Residues: CASSVGLYTGELFF. The chain joins TRBV9 to TRBJ2-2, with D possibly matching TRBD2 (6 bases). Trimming pared 2 bases from V and 3 bases from J, leaving 8 bases between. Germline-derived CDR1 and CDR2 are SGDLS and YYNGEE. The CDR3 loop spans 14 amino acids.

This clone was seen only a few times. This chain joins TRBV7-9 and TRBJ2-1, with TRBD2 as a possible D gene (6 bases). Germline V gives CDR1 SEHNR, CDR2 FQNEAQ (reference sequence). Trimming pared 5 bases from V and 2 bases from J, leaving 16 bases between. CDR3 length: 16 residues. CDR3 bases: TGTGCCAGCAGCCGCGGAGGGAGTCAGGCCTACAATGAGCAGTTCTTC. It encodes CASSRGGSQAYNEQFF.

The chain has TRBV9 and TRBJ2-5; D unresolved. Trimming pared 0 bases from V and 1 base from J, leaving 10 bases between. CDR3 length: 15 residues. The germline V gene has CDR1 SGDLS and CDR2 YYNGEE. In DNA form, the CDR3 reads TGTGCCAGCAGCGTAGGGTTCGTGGTCCAAGAGACCCAGTACTTC. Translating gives CASSVGFVVQETQYF.

CDR3 residues: CASSPEERRPYEQYF. In DNA form, the CDR3 reads TGTGCCAGCAGTCCCGAGGAGCGGCGACCCTACGAGCAGTACTTC. The chain combines TRBV6-5 with TRBJ2-7; a weak D match, TRBD2 (5 bases). The CDR3 runs to 15 residues. CDR1 is MNHEY, CDR2 SVGAGI, per germline. Between the trimmed V and J ends, which lost 5 bases and 2 bases, there was a span of 16 bases.

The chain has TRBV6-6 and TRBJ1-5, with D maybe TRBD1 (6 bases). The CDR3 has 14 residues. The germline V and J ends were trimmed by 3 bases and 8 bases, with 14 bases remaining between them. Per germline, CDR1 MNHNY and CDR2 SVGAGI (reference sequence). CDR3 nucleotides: TGTGCCAGCAGTTATTCAGGGGCTTTGGAGCCCCAGCATTTT. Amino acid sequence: CASSYSGALEPQHF.

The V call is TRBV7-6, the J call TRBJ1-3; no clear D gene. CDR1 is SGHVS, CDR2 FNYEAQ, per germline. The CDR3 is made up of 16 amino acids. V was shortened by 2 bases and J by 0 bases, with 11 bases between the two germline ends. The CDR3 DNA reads TGTGCCAGCAGCTTACAACCGGGGAGCTCTGGAAACACCATATATTTT. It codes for CASSLQPGSSGNTIYF.

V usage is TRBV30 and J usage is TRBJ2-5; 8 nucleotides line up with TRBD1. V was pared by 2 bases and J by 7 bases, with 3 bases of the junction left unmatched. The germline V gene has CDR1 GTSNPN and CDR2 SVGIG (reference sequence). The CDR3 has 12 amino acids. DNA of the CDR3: TGTGCCTGGAGTACAGGGGGAGGGACCCAGTACTTC. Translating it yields CAWSTGGGTQYF.

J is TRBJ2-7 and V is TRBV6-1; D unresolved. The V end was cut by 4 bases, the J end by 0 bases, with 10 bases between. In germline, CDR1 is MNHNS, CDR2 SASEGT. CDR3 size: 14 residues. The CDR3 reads CASSGNIYSYEQYF. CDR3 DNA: TGTGCCAGCAGTGGTAACATATACTCCTACGAGCAGTACTTC.

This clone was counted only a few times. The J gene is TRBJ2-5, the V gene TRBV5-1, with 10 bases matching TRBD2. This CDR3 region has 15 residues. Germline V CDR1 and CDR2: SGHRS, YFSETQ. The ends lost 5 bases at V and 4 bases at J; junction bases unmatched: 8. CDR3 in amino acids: CASRYSGRERETQYF. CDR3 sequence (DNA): TGCGCCAGCAGATACAGCGGGAGGGAAAGAGAGACCCAGTACTTC.

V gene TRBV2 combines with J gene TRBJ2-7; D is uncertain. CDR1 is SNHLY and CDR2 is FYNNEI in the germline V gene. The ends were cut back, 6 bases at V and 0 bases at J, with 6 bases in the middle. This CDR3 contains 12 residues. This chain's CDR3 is CASRVFSYEQYF. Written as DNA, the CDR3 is TGTGCCAGCAGGGTGTTCTCCTACGAGCAGTACTTC.